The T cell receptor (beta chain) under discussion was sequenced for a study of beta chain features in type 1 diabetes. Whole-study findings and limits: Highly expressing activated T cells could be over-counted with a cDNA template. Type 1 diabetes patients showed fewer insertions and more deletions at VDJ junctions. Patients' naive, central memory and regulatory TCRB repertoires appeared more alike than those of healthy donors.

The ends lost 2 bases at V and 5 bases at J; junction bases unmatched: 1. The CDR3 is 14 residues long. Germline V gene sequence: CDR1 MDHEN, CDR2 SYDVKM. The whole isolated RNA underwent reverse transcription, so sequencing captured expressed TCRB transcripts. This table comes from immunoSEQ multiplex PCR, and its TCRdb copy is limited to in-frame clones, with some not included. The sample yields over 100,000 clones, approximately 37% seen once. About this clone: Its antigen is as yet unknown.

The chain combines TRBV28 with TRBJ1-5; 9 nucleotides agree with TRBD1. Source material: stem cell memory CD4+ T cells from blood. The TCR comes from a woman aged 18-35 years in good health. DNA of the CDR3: TGTGCCAGCAGTTTAGACAGGGGGGATCAGCCCCAGCATTTT. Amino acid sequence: CASSLDRGDQPQHF.